Following are 20 T cell receptor beta chains from one sample sequenced in a study of cytomegalovirus exposure and HLA in healthy donors. Both 60 Vbeta primers and 13 Jbeta primers went into the PCR. Sequenced by immunoSEQ multiplex PCR; TCRdb stores in-frame clones only, minus some. Of roughly 200,000 clones listed, about 80% are singletons. The sample comprised PBMCs. Source of these receptors: a boy between 10 and 17 years old in good health and CMV-seronegative.

This clone was seen a few times. CDR3 bases: TGCGCCAGCAGCTTGTCGGGGACAGGGGCTGAAGCTTTCTTT. It codes for CASSLSGTGAEAFF. The genes are TRBV5-1 and TRBJ1-1, with 10 nucleotides matching TRBD1. Germline CDR1 is SGHRS and CDR2 is YFSETQ. This CDR3 contains 14 residues. Unmatched junction bases numbered 3, after V lost 1 base and J lost 6 bases. The complete variable domain, with remaining parts taken from reference TRBV5-1 and TRBJ1-1, reads KAGVTQTPRYLIKTRGQQVTLSCSPISGHRSVSWYQQTPGQGLQFLFEYFSETQRNKGNFPGRFSGRQFSNSRSEMNVSTLELGDSALYLCASSLSGTGAEAFFGQGTRLTVV.

Only one count was recorded for this clone. This rearrangement joins TRBV7-2 to TRBJ1-1, with D maybe TRBD1 (5 bases). The V end was cut by 3 bases, the J end by 1 base, with 9 bases between. Germline CDR1 is SGHTA and CDR2 is FQGNSA. There are 14 residues in the CDR3. Here the CDR3 reads CASSLFGQNTEAFF. CDR3 coding DNA: TGTGCCAGCAGCTTGTTCGGACAGAACACTGAAGCTTTCTTT.

The chain joins TRBV6-5 to TRBJ1-2; 9 bases align to TRBD1. The CDR3 contains 15 residues. Germline V gene data show CDR1 as MNHEY and CDR2 as SVGAGI. J gave up 5 bases and V 2 bases, and 6 bases lay outside the gene matches. The CDR3 loop reads CASSYRTGEGYGYTF. The CDR3 bases are TGTGCCAGCAGTTACCGGACAGGGGAGGGGTATGGCTACACCTTC.

This clone was picked up a small number of times. The CDR3 region is CASSGYQGAGGYTF. The CDR3 DNA reads as TGTGCCAGCAGTGGGTATCAGGGGGCGGGAGGCTACACCTTC. The rearrangement links TRBV2 to TRBJ1-2, with 8 bases fitting TRBD1. The CDR3 has 14 residues. V trimming: 4 bases; J trimming: 8 bases; junction bases outside the gene matches: 9. Per the germline V gene, CDR1 is SNHLY and CDR2 is FYNNEI.

This sequence joins TRBV19 and TRBJ1-2, with TRBD1 matching over 9 bases. Looked up from germline, CDR1 is LNHDA and CDR2 is SQIVND (reference sequence). Trimming took 6 bases from V and 8 from J; bases not matched to a gene: 7. This CDR3 is 13 amino acids long. CDR3 in DNA: TGTGCCAGTAGCTCAGGGACAGGGAACGGCTACACCTTC. It translates to CASSSGTGNGYTF.

The chain links TRBV11-3 to TRBJ2-1; 14 bases fit TRBD2. This CDR3 region has 16 residues. J was trimmed by 7 bases and V by 3 bases; bases with no gene match: 5. The V gene's germline CDR1 is SGHNT and CDR2 YENEEA. The CDR3 reads CASSFGTSGSINEQFF. The CDR3, as DNA: TGTGCCAGCAGCTTCGGGACTAGCGGGAGCATAAATGAGCAGTTCTTC.

This chain connects TRBV19 to TRBJ1-6; 9 nucleotides agree with TRBD1. Germline lookup yields CDR1 LNHDA and CDR2 SQIVND (reference sequence). This CDR3 is built from 15 residues. The junction had 8 bases not matched to a gene; V was cut back by 4 bases and J by 10 bases. CDR3 residues: CASSTSGTGPSPLHF. Written as DNA, the CDR3 is TGTGCCAGTAGTACCTCCGGGACAGGGCCCTCACCCCTCCACTTT.

The chain combines TRBV6-5 with TRBJ1-1, with no clear D. The CDR3 length is 13 residues. CDR1 and CDR2 (germline): MNHEY, SVGAGI. Deletions cut 3 bases from V and 5 bases from J, with 10 bases between. The CDR3 here is CASSYSGKTEAFF. The DNA of the CDR3 is TGTGCCAGCAGTTATTCCGGGAAGACTGAAGCTTTCTTT.

This clone is a singleton in its sample. This chain joins TRBV9 and TRBJ2-1, with TRBD2 matching 11 bases. Per the germline V gene, CDR1 is SGDLS and CDR2 is YYNGEE. CDR3 size: 15 residues. The junction had 5 bases not matched to a gene; V was cut back by 2 bases and J by 7 bases. In nucleotides, the CDR3 is TGTGCCAGCAGCGTGACTAGCGGGAATGGTAATGAGCAGTTCTTC. Residues: CASSVTSGNGNEQFF.

The chain uses TRBV25-1 and TRBJ1-4; 8 bases fit TRBD1. J lost 3 bases, V lost 5 bases, and 2 bases had no gene match. Germline V gene data show CDR1 as MGHDK and CDR2 as SYGVNS. The CDR3 sequence is 14 residues long. This chain's CDR3 is CASSWTGSNEKLFF. The CDR3, as DNA: TGTGCCAGCAGTTGGACAGGGTCTAATGAAAAACTGTTTTTT.

This clone was recorded a few times. This rearrangement joins TRBV5-8 to TRBJ1-4, with TRBD1 matching 7 bases. CDR3 length: 15 residues. CDR1 and CDR2 from the germline V gene are SGHTS and YDEGEE. With 3 bases clipped from V and 4 bases from J, the junction kept 6 bases outside the gene matches. CDR3 DNA sequence: TGTGCCAGCAGCTATGACAGGGCCGGTAATGAAAAACTGTTTTTT. Its protein is CASSYDRAGNEKLFF.

This clone came up a few times. The rearrangement uses TRBV4-1 and TRBJ1-5, with 9 positions matching TRBD1. Germline V gene sequence: CDR1 MGHRA, CDR2 YSYEKL. V was pared by 5 bases and J by 1 base, with 6 bases of the junction left unmatched. This CDR3 has 16 amino acids. CDR3 sequence: CASSSMDRGSNQPQHF. The CDR3 DNA is TGCGCCAGCAGCTCAATGGACAGGGGCAGCAATCAGCCCCAGCATTTT.

J is TRBJ1-1 and V is TRBV2; the D is unclear. This CDR3 comprises 12 residues. The germline V gene encodes CDR1 SNHLY and CDR2 FYNNEI. Trimming removed 3 bases at V and 5 bases at J, with 7 bases between. The CDR3 protein is CASSDGETEAFF. For the CDR3, the DNA is TGTGCCAGCAGTGACGGGGAGACTGAAGCTTTCTTT. Full variable domain (remainder filled in from reference TRBV2 and TRBJ1-1): EPEVTQTPSHQVTQMGQEVILRCVPISNHLYFYWYRQILGQKVEFLVSFYNNEISEKSEIFDDQFSVERPDGSNFTLKIRSTKLEDSAMYFCASSDGETEAFFGQGTRLTVV.

The V call is TRBV10-3, the J call TRBJ1-2; a possible D gene is TRBD1 (5 bases). V was shortened by 6 bases and J by 4 bases, with 18 bases between the two germline ends. Per germline, CDR1 ENHRY and CDR2 SYGVKD. The CDR3 runs to 15 residues. CDR3 nucleotide sequence: TGTGCCATCAGCCTAGGTCAGGGTTGGAGCTATGGCTACACCTTC. Translated, it gives CAISLGQGWSYGYTF.

The chain recombines TRBV4-1 with TRBJ1-3; D is possibly TRBD1 (5 bases). V lost 3 bases, J lost 0 bases, and 12 bases lay in between. Germline V lookup: CDR1 MGHRA, CDR2 YSYEKL. This CDR3 is built from 16 residues. The CDR3 reads CASSQLDSISGNTIYF. CDR3 nucleotides: TGCGCCAGCAGCCAGTTAGACAGCATCTCTGGAAACACCATATATTTT.

The J gene is TRBJ1-1, the V gene TRBV30; tentatively, D is TRBD1 (5 bases). The V gene lost 1 base and the J gene lost 1 base, with 7 bases spanning the gap. CDR1 is GTSNPN, CDR2 SVGIG, per germline (reference sequence). The CDR3 contains 13 residues. The CDR3 sequence is CAWSAQGNTEAFF. The CDR3 DNA follows: TGTGCCTGGAGTGCGCAGGGGAACACTGAAGCTTTCTTT.

In this sample, this clone turned up once. The V gene is TRBV11-3, the J gene TRBJ2-7; 9 bases agree with TRBD2. Germline CDR1 reads SGHNT; CDR2 reads YENEEA. The CDR3 loop spans 15 amino acids. V lost 0 bases to trimming and J lost 2 bases; unmatched junction nucleotides: 2. The CDR3 region is CASSLETSGPYEQYF. The CDR3 nucleotides read TGTGCCAGCAGCTTAGAGACTAGCGGCCCCTACGAGCAGTACTTC.

J is TRBJ1-5 and V is TRBV7-8, with D possibly being TRBD1 (6 bases). Germline V lookup: CDR1 SGHVS, CDR2 FQNEAQ. Trimming cost V 5 bases and J 3 bases, with 11 bases left between them. This CDR3 spans 14 amino acids. As DNA, the CDR3 is TGTGCCAGCAGCGTAGGACAGCACAATCAGCCCCAGCATTTT. Residues: CASSVGQHNQPQHF.

The chain joins TRBV9 to TRBJ2-1, with 13 positions matching TRBD2. The germline CDR1 and CDR2 sequences are SGDLS and YYNGEE. CDR3 length equals 18 residues. V lost 0 bases and J lost 6; bases outside the gene matches: 9. This CDR3 is CASSVGLAGGPGGNEQFF. The CDR3 nucleotides are TGTGCCAGCAGCGTAGGACTAGCGGGGGGCCCAGGTGGCAATGAGCAGTTCTTC.

The table lists this clone with a count of one. The genes are TRBV30 and TRBJ1-1; D is unclear. Germline assignment: CDR1 GTSNPN and CDR2 SVGIG (reference sequence). Trimming left V 5 bases short and J 0 bases short, with 7 bases between. The CDR3 consists of 12 residues. For the CDR3, the DNA is TGTGCCTGGGACACCGTGAACACTGAAGCTTTCTTT. This translates into CAWDTVNTEAFF. The variable domain in full, with the rest retrieved from reference TRBV30 and TRBJ1-1, is SQTIHQWPATLVQPVGSPLSLECTVEGTSNPNLYWYRQAAGRGLQLLFYSVGIGQISSEVPQNLSASRPQDRQFILSSKKLLLSDSGFYLCAWDTVNTEAFFGQGTRLTVV.